The 8 T cell receptor beta chains reported below all come from one sample, sequenced in a study of Ad26.COV2.S vaccination and SARS-CoV-2 variants. TCRdb's table, derived via immunoSEQ multiplex PCR, lists solely in-frame clones and lacks some. The table has around 370,000 clones, approximately 84% seen once. Regarding treatment: approximately 18 received Ad26.COV2.S at low or high dose, single or two shots; about 5 received placebo; per-sample allocation not given. Samples came from day 63 after the first vaccine or placebo injection. The source material was peripheral blood, sampled in a trial of Ad26.COV2.S vaccine versus placebo. The receptors stem from a person between 18 and 65 years old who received the Ad26.COV2.S COVID-19 vaccine or a placebo.

This clone was found once. The rearrangement links TRBV19 to TRBJ2-3, with D perhaps TRBD1 (5 bases). V gave up 1 base and J gave up 1 base, with 9 bases separating them. Germline V lookup: CDR1 LNHDA, CDR2 SQIVND (reference sequence). CDR3 size: 15 residues. In nucleotides, the CDR3 is TGTGCCAGTAGTATAGGACAGTTACGCACAGATACGCAGTATTTT. This codes for CASSIGQLRTDTQYF.

This clone was detected once. V usage is TRBV2 and J usage is TRBJ2-7; D not resolved. In germline, CDR1 is SNHLY, CDR2 FYNNEI. Trimming removed 4 bases at V and 3 bases at J, with 10 bases between. The CDR3 spans 13 residues. The CDR3 nucleotides read TGTGCCAGCAGTGGGTCTTGGGGCTACGAGCAGTACTTC. Amino acid sequence: CASSGSWGYEQYF.

This clone was detected only once. This sequence joins TRBV6-5 and TRBJ2-7; 7 nucleotides agree with TRBD2. Looked up from germline, CDR1 is MNHEY and CDR2 is SVGAGI. This CDR3 is built from 14 residues. Trimming at V came to 4 bases and at J to 0 bases, leaving 3 bases not matched to a gene. CDR3 residues: CASSSGTTSYEQYF. CDR3 in DNA: TGTGCCAGCAGTTCCGGGACTACCTCCTACGAGCAGTACTTC.

This clone was observed a handful of times. CDR3 residues: CARLKGSNSPLHF. DNA for the CDR3: TGCGCCAGGCTGAAGGGGAGTAATTCACCCCTCCACTTT. V usage is TRBV10-1 and J usage is TRBJ1-6, with a weak D call TRBD1 (5 bases). The CDR3 spans 13 residues. Germline V gene sequence: CDR1 WNHNN, CDR2 SYGVQD (reference sequence). V shed 9 bases and J shed 6 bases, with 12 bases lying between them.

The chain recombines TRBV18 with TRBJ2-5, with D tentatively TRBD1 (5 bases). With 4 bases removed from V and 5 bases from J, the gap between germline ends came to 20 bases. Germline CDR1 is KGHSH and CDR2 is LQKENI. This CDR3 spans 16 amino acids. CDR3 nucleotides: TGTGCCAGCTCACGCACAGGTGCAGGTTCATCGGAGACCCAGTACTTC. Its translation: CASSRTGAGSSETQYF.

V is TRBV5-5 and J is TRBJ1-4; D gene ambiguous. The CDR3 loop spans 16 amino acids. Trimming took off 0 bases at V and 8 bases at J, with 17 bases between the two ends. The germline V gene encodes CDR1 SGHKS and CDR2 YYEKEE (reference sequence). CDR3 nucleotide sequence: TGTGCCAGCAGCTTGGGGACGGGCGACGTGAGGGAAAAACTGTTTTTT. Translated: CASSLGTGDVREKLFF.

The CDR3, as DNA: TGCGCCAGCAGACGTAGATTGGGCACCGGGGAGCTGTTTTTT. It codes for CASRRRLGTGELFF. The chain employs TRBV10-1 and TRBJ2-2; D call uncertain. CDR3 length equals 14 residues. Germline CDR1 and CDR2: WNHNN and SYGVQD (reference sequence). V dropped 6 bases and J dropped 4 bases, with 12 bases sitting between them.

J is TRBJ2-3 and V is TRBV4-1, with 10 nucleotides matching TRBD2. Germline CDR1 MGHRA, CDR2 YSYEKL. This CDR3 spans 14 amino acids. With V trimmed by 5 bases and J by 3 bases, 2 bases remained unmatched. This chain's CDR3 is CASSLLAGTDTQYF. Written as DNA, the CDR3 is TGCGCCAGCAGCTTACTAGCGGGAACAGATACGCAGTATTTT.